The text below deals with one TCR beta chain. As yet, its antigen is unknown. The CDR3 loop spans 15 amino acids. Between the trimmed V and J ends, which lost 0 bases and 0 bases, there was a span of 6 bases. Per the germline V gene, CDR1 is SGHAT and CDR2 is FQNNGV. Prior to thyroid surgery, none of the patients had received any treatment. The data were taken from a study of metastatic and nonmetastatic thyroid tumors. Across the whole study: It was across blood and tumor or nodule tissue from malignant and benign thyroid patients that repertoires were compared.

Original methodology: A classifier of distant metastasis in papillary thyroid cancer was built from CDR3 differences (across clinicopathological groups). TCRdb reprocessed the PCR reads using MiXCR. The V and J calls and clone size come from TCRdb's table, not from the authors' own analysis. The table has roughly 42,000 clones, under 20% seen once; the top ten hold about an eighth. Broader study findings: Patients with malignant thyroid tumors reportedly had significantly higher TCR beta diversity than those with benign nodules, in blood and tumor.

The rearrangement uses TRBV11-2 and TRBJ2-1; no clear D. Material for sequencing was tumor tissue. The receptor was isolated from a female donor with papillary thyroid cancer or a benign thyroid nodule (not recorded which). Some clones in this sample may be carry-over from other donors' samples. The CDR3 here is CASSLDPSSYNEQFF. The CDR3 nucleotides are TGTGCCAGCAGCTTAGATCCGAGCTCCTACAATGAGCAGTTCTTC.